This T cell receptor beta chain was sequenced in a study of neoadjuvant nivolumab and ipilimumab in lung cancer. Whole-study context: The combination arm added day-1 ipilimumab 1 mg/kg to nivolumab 3 mg/kg on days 1, 15, 29.

The V gene's germline CDR1 is SGHTA and CDR2 FQGTGA. The V end lost 4 bases, the J end lost 0 bases, and 9 bases lay between the germline ends. The CDR3 covers 14 residues. Study-wide findings and caveats: Resected tumors had greater TCR richness and clonality than uninvolved lung. Only a single major-pathologic-response sample was available for clonality analysis.

Remarks on this clone: The antigen is undetermined.

The table came from immunoSEQ multiplex PCR; TCRdb's copy has only in-frame clones and leaves some out. The repertoire has about 30,000 clones, about three quarters of them found once; the top ten carry 18%. The source was tumor tissue, collected after neoadjuvant nivolumab, alone or with ipilimumab, at or shortly before surgery. This chain links TRBV7-3 with TRBJ1-1, with D unresolved. The receptor was derived from an adult with non-small cell lung cancer. The CDR3 DNA reads as TGTGCCAGCAGCTACCCTCCGTTGAACACTGAAGCTTTCTTT. This encodes CASSYPPLNTEAFF. The full variable domain, in which reference TRBV7-3 and TRBJ1-1 provide the parts outside the CDR3, is GAGVSQTPSNKVTEKGKYVELRCDPISGHTALYWYRQSLGQGPEFLIYFQGTGAADDSGLPNDRFFAVRPEGSVSTLKIQRTERGDSAVYLCASSYPPLNTEAFFGQGTRLTVV.